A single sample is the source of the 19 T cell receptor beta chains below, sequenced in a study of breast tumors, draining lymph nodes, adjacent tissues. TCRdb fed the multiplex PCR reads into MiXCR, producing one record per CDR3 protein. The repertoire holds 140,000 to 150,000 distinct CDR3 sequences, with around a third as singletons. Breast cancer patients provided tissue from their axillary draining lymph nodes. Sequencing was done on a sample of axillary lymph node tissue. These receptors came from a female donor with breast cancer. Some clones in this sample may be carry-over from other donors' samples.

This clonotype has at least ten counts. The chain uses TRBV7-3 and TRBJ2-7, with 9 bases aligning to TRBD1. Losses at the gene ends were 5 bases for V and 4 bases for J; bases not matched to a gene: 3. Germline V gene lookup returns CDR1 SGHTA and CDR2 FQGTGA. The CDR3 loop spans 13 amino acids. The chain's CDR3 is CASSKTGGYEQYF. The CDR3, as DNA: TGTGCCAGCAGCAAGACAGGGGGGTACGAGCAGTACTTC. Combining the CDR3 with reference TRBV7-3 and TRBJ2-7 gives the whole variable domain GAGVSQTPSNKVTEKGKYVELRCDPISGHTALYWYRQSLGQGPEFLIYFQGTGAADDSGLPNDRFFAVRPEGSVSTLKIQRTERGDSAVYLCASSKTGGYEQYFGPGTRLTVT.

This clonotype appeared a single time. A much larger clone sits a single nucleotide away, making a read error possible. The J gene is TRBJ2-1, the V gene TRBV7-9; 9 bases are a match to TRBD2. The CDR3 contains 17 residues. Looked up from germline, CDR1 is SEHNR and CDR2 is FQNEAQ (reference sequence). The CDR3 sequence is CASSDPADRGGAHEQLF. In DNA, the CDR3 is TGTGCCAGCAGCGACCCAGCGGATCGCGGGGGGGCCCATGAGCAGCTCTTC.

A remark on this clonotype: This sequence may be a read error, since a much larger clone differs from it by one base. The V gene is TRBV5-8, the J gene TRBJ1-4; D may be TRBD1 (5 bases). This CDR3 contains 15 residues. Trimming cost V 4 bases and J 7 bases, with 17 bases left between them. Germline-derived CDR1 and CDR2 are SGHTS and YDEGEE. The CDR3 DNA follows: TGTGCCAGCAGCGTGGGGGGGGTAGAACGTGAAAAACTGTTTTTT. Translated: CASSVGGVEREKLFF.

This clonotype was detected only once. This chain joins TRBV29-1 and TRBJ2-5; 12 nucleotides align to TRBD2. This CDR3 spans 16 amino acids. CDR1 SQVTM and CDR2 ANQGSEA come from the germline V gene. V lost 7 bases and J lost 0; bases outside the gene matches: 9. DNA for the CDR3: TGCAGCGCCACGGGACTAGCGGGCCGTGACCAAGAGACCCAGTACTTC. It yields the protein CSATGLAGRDQETQYF.

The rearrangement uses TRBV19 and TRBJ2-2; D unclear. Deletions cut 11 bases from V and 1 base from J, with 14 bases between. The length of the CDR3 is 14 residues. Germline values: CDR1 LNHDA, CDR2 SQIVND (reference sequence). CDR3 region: CAGTDGQNTGELFF. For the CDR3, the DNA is TGTGCCGGTACGGACGGGCAGAACACCGGGGAGCTGTTTTTT.

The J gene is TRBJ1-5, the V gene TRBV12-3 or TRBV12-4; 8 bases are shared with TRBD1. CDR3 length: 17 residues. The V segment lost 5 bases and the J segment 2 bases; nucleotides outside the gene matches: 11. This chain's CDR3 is CASSTGQGGMGNQPQHF. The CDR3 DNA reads TGTGCCAGCAGTACAGGACAGGGCGGTATGGGCAATCAGCCCCAGCATTTT.

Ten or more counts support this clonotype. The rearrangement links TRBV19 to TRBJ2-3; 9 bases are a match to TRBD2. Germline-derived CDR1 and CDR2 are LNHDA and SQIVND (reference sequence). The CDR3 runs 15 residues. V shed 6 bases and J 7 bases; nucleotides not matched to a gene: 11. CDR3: CASRKRGAQGYTQYF. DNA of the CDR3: TGTGCCAGTAGAAAGCGGGGGGCCCAGGGATATACGCAGTATTTT.

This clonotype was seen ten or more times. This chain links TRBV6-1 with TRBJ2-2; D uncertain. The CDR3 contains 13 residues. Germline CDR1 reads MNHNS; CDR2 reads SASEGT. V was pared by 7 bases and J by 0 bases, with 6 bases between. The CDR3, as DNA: TGTGCCAGCACGACGGCGAACACCGGGGAGCTGTTTTTT. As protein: CASTTANTGELFF.

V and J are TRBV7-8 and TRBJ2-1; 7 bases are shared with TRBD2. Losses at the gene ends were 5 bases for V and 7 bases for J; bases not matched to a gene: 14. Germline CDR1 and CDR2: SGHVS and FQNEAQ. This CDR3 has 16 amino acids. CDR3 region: CASSKGEGIGLNEQFF. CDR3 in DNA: TGTGCCAGCAGCAAAGGGGAGGGAATTGGGTTGAATGAGCAGTTCTTC. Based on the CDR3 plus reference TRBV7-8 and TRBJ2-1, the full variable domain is GAGVSQSPRYKVAKRGQDVALRCDPISGHVSLFWYQQALGQGPEFLTYFQNEAQLDKSGLPSDRFFAERPEGSVSTLKIQRTQQEDSAVYLCASSKGEGIGLNEQFFGPGTRLTVL.

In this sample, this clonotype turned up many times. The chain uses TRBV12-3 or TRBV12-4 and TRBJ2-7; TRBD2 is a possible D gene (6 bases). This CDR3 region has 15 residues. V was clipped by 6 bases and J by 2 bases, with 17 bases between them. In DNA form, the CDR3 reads TGTGCCAGCAGCAGTACGGGACTGAAAACCTACGAGCAGTACTTC. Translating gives CASSSTGLKTYEQYF.

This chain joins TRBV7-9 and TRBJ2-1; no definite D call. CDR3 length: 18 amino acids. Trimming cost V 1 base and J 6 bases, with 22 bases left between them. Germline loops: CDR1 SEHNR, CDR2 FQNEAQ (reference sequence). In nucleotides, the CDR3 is TGTGCCAGCAGCTTAGATTTGGTCGCAGGCCCGTATAGCAATGAGCAGTTCTTC. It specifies CASSLDLVAGPYSNEQFF.

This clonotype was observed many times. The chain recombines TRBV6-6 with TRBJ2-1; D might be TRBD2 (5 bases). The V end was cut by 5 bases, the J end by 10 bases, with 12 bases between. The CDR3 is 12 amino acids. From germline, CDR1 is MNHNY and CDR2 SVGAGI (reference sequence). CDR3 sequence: CASSHGVREQFF. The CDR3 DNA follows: TGTGCCAGCAGTCACGGGGTGCGGGAGCAGTTCTTC.

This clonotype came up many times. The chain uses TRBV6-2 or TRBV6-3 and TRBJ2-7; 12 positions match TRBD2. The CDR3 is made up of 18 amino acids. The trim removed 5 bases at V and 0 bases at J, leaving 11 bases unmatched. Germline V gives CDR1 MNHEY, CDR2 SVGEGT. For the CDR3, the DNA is TGTGCCAGCAGTCGATCCCCAGGACTAGCGGGGAACTCCTACGAGCAGTACGTC. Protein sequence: CASSRSPGLAGNSYEQYV.

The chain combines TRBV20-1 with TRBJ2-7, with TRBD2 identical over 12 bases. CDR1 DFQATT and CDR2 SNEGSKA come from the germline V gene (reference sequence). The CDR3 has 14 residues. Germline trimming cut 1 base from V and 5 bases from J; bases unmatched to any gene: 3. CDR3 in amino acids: CSARGLAGVHEQYF. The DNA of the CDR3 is TGCAGTGCTAGAGGACTAGCGGGGGTACACGAGCAGTACTTC.

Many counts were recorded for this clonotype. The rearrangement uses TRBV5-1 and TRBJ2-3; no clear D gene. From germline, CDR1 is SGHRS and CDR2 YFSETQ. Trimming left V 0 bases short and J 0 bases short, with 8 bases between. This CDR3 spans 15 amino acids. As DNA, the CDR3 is TGCGCCAGCAGCTTGGCAGCTACTAGCACAGATACGCAGTATTTT. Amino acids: CASSLAATSTDTQYF.

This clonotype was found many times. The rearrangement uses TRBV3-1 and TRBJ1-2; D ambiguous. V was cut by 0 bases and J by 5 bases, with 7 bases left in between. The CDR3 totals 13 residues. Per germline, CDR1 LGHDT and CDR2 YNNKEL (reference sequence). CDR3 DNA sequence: TGTGCCAGCAGCCAAGAAGGCACTTATGGCTACACCTTC. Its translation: CASSQEGTYGYTF.

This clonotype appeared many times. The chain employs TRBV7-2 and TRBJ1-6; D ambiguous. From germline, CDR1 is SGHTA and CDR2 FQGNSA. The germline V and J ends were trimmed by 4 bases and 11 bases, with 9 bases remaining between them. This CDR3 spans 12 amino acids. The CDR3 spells CASSSGRAPLHF. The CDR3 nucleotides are TGTGCCAGCAGCTCAGGACGGGCACCCCTCCACTTT.

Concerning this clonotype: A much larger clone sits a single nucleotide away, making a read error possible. The CDR3 protein is CASESREYNEQFF. For the CDR3, the DNA is TGTGCCAGTGAGAGCCGGGAGTACAATGAGCAGTTCTTC. J is TRBJ2-1 and V is TRBV12-3 or TRBV12-4; TRBD2 might be the D (6 bases). The V end lost 9 bases, the J end lost 4 bases, and 13 bases lay between the germline ends. This CDR3 is built from 13 residues.

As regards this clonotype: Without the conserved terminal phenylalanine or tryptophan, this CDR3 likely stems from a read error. CDR3 bases: TGTGCCAGTAGCAGGACAGGGCCCTCTACTAACTATGGCTACACCTCC. This encodes CASSRTGPSTNYGYTS. The chain couples TRBV19 to TRBJ1-2, with 8 bases lining up with TRBD1. With 6 bases clipped from V and 0 bases from J, the junction kept 9 bases outside the gene matches. From germline, CDR1 is LNHDA and CDR2 SQIVND (reference sequence). The CDR3 runs to 16 residues.